What follows are 8 T cell receptor beta chains derived from one specimen sequenced in a study of regulatory T cells in long-lasting Graves disease. Library construction for TCR beta used iRepertoire HTBI primers and Arm-PCR of CDR3 regions. MiXCR, run by TCRdb on the multiplex PCR reads, gives a single entry per CDR3 protein. Of roughly 410,000 distinct CDR3 sequences listed, approximately 15% are singletons. Time point denoted: newly diagnosed GD, antithyroid drugs for less than 3 months. The TCR library was prepared using RNA isolated from PBMCs. This same sample was also taken into another study, of T cells in Graves' hyperthyroidism and ophthalmopathy.

Sample: peripheral blood mononuclear cells (PBMCs), taken at new diagnosis, from a patient treated with antithyroid drugs. The receptors stem from a woman in her 40s with Graves disease.

This clonotype was seen more than once but under ten times. The chain combines TRBV7-9 with TRBJ1-2; the D gene is possibly TRBD1 (5 bases). V dropped 5 bases and J dropped 1 base, with 20 bases sitting between them. Looked up from germline, CDR1 is SEHNR and CDR2 is FQNEAQ (reference sequence). The CDR3 has 17 residues. CDR3 loop: CASSHQRVDRINYGYTF. CDR3 nucleotide sequence: TGTGCCAGCAGCCACCAACGAGTAGACAGAATTAACTATGGCTACACCTTC.

This clonotype has just a few counts. The V call is TRBV19, the J call TRBJ1-2, with TRBD1 matching over 9 bases. Germline V gene sequence: CDR1 LNHDA, CDR2 SQIVND (reference sequence). The CDR3 spans 14 residues. V gave up 7 bases and J gave up 1 base; unmatched junction bases: 4. The chain's CDR3 is CASIGQGINYGYTF. The CDR3 region has the DNA TGTGCCAGTATTGGACAGGGGATTAACTATGGCTACACCTTC.

This clonotype was detected ten times or more. The chain links TRBV6-1 to TRBJ2-2; no firm D call. Germline assignment: CDR1 MNHNS and CDR2 SASEGT. Trimming took off 2 bases at V and 6 bases at J, with 13 bases between the two ends. This CDR3 contains 15 residues. The CDR3: CASSESQGNAGELFF. The CDR3 DNA is TGTGCCAGCAGTGAATCTCAAGGAAACGCCGGGGAGCTGTTTTTT.

The chain couples TRBV7-2 to TRBJ2-5, with D tentatively TRBD1 or TRBD2 (5 bases each). Germline V gene lookup returns CDR1 SGHTA and CDR2 FQGNSA. This CDR3 comprises 15 residues. V dropped 5 bases and J dropped 5 bases, with 18 bases sitting between them. Here the CDR3 reads CASSEQHGGRETQYF. The CDR3 nucleotides read TGTGCCAGCAGCGAACAACATGGGGGACGGGAGACCCAGTACTTC.

Many counts were recorded for this clonotype. This chain uses TRBV12-3 or TRBV12-4 with TRBJ1-6; a possible D gene is TRBD1 (6 bases). V was clipped by 10 bases and J by 7 bases, with 17 bases between them. The CDR3 is 14 amino acids. CDR3 sequence: CAIHTGFLNSPLHF. As DNA, the CDR3 is TGTGCCATCCATACAGGGTTTCTAAATTCACCCCTCCACTTT.

The chain employs TRBV2 and TRBJ2-7, with D perhaps matching TRBD2 (6 bases). This CDR3 comprises 14 residues. The V gene's germline CDR1 is SNHLY and CDR2 FYNNEI. The V end was cut by 5 bases, the J end by 2 bases, with 13 bases between. CDR3 nucleotides: TGTGCCAGCAGTCTAAAAAGCGGGCCCTACGAGCAGTACTTC. It yields the protein CASSLKSGPYEQYF.

This clonotype has a count of ten or more. V usage is TRBV28 and J usage is TRBJ2-7; the match to TRBD1 covers 10 bases. The CDR3 consists of 16 residues. CDR1 is MDHEN, CDR2 SYDVKM, per germline. Unmatched junction bases numbered 3, after V lost 1 base and J lost 0 bases. CDR3 protein: CASSLSRQGASYEQYF. Here the CDR3 DNA reads TGTGCCAGCAGTTTATCCCGACAGGGGGCCTCCTACGAGCAGTACTTC.

The V and J genes are TRBV30 and TRBJ2-3, with 10 bases that match TRBD2. V gave up 3 bases and J gave up 0 bases; unmatched junction bases: 6. Germline-derived CDR1 and CDR2 are GTSNPN and SVGIG (reference sequence). The CDR3 is 16 residues long. CDR3: CAWSAGLAASTDTQYF. CDR3 coding DNA: TGTGCCTGGAGCGCCGGACTAGCGGCTAGCACAGATACGCAGTATTTT.